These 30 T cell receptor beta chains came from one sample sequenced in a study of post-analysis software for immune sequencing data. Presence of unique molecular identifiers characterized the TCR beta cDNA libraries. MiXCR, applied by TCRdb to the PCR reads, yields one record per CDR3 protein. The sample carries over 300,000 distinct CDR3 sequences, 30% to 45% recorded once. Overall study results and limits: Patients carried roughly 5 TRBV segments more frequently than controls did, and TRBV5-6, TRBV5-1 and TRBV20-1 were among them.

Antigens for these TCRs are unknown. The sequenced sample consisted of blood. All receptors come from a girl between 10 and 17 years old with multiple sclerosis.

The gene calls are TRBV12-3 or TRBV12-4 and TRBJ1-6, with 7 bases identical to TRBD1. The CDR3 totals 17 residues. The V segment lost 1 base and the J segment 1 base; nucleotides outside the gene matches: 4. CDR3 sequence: CASSLGVTGSYNSPLHF. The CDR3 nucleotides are TGTGCCAGCAGTTTAGGCGTGACAGGGTCCTATAATTCACCCCTCCACTTT.

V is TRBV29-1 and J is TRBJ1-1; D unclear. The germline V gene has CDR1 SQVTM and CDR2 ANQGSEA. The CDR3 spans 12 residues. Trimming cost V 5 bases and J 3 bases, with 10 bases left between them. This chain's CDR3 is CSVTRGDTEAFF. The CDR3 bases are TGCAGCGTTACCCGCGGGGACACTGAAGCTTTCTTT.

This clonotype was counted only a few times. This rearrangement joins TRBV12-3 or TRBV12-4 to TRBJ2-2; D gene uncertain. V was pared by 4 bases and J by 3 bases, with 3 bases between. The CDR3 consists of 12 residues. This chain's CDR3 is CASSSDTGELFF. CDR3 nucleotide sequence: TGTGCCAGCAGTTCGGACACCGGGGAGCTGTTTTTT.

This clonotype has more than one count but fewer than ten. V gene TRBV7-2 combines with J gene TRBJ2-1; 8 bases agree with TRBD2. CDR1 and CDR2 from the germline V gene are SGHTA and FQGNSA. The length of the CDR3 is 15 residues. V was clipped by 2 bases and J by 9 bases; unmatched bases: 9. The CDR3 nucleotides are TGTGCCAGCAGCTTAAATTCGGGGGGGGAAACTGAGCAGTTCTTC. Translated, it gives CASSLNSGGETEQFF.

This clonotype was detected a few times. CDR3: CSARSGPRNTQYF. CDR3 coding DNA: TGCAGTGCTAGGAGCGGACCCCGAAATACGCAGTATTTT. V is TRBV20-1 and J is TRBJ2-3; D might be TRBD2 (5 bases). The CDR3 totals 13 residues. Deletions cut 3 bases from V and 7 bases from J, with 14 bases between. Germline CDR1 DFQATT, CDR2 SNEGSKA (reference sequence).

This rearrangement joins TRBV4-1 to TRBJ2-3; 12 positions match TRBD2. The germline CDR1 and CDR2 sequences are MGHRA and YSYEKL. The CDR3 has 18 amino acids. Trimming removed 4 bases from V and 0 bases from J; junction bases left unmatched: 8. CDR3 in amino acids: CASSPLAGGTPSTDTQYF. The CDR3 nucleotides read TGCGCCAGCAGCCCCCTAGCGGGGGGGACCCCTAGCACAGATACGCAGTATTTT.

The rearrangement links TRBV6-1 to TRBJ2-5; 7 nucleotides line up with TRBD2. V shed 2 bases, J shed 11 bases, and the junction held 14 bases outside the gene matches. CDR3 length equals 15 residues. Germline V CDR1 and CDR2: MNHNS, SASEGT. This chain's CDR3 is CASSESLTSPREQYF. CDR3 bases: TGTGCCAGCAGTGAAAGCTTGACTAGCCCCAGGGAGCAGTACTTC.

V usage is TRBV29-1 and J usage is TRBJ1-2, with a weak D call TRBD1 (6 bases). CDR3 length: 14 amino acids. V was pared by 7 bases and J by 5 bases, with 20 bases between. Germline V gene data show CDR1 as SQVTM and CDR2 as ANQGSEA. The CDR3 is CSGLDQGYGYGYTF. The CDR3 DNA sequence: TGCAGCGGACTGGATCAGGGGTATGGATATGGCTACACCTTC. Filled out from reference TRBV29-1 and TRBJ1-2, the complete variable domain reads SAVISQKPSRDICQRGTSLTIQCQVDSQVTMMFWYRQQPGQSLTLIATANQGSEATYESGFVIDKFPISRPNLTFSTLTVSNMSPEDSSIYLCSGLDQGYGYGYTFGSGTRLTVV.

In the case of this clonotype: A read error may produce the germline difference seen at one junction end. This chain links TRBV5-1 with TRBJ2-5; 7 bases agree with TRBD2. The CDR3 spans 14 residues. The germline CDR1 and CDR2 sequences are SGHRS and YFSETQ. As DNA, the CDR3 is TGTGCCAGCAGTTTCTCGGGGGGCCAAGAGACCCAGTACTTC. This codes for CASSFSGGQETQYF.

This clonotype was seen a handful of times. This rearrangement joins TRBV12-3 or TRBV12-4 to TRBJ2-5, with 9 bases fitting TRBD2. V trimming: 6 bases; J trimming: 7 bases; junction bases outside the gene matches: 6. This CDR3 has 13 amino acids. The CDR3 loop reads CASSQGLAWTQYF. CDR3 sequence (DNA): TGTGCCAGCAGCCAAGGACTAGCGTGGACCCAGTACTTC.

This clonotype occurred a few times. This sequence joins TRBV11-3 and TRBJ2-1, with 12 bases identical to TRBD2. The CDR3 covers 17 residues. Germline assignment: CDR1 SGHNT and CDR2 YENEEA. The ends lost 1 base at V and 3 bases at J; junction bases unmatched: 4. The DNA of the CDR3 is TGTGCCAGCAGCTTAGGACTAGCGGGGGCCAACTACAATGAGCAGTTCTTC. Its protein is CASSLGLAGANYNEQFF.

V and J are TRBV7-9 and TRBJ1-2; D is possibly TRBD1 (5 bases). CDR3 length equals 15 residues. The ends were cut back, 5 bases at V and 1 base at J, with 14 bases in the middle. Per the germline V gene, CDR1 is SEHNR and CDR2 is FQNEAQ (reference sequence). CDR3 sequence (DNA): TGTGCCAGCAGCCTGGGACGGGGCCTTAACTATGGCTACACCTTC. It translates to CASSLGRGLNYGYTF.

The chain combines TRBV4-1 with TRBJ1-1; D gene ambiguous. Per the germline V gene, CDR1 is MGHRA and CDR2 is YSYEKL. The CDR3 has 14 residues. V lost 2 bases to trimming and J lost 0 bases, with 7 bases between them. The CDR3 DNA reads TGCGCCAGCAGCCAAAACGGTTTGAACACTGAAGCTTTCTTT. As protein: CASSQNGLNTEAFF.

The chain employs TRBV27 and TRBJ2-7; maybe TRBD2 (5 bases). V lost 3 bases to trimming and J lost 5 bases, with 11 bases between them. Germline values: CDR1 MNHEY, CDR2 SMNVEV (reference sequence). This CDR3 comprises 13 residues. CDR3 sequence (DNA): TGTGCCAGCAGTTTCCCAGGAGGAAACGAGCAGTACTTC. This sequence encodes CASSFPGGNEQYF.

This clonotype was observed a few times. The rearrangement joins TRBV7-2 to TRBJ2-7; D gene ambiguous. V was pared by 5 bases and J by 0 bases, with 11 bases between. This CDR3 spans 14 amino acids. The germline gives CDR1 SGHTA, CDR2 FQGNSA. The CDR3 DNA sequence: TGTGCCAGCAGCCAATACTTGAGCTCCTACGAGCAGTACTTC. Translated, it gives CASSQYLSSYEQYF.

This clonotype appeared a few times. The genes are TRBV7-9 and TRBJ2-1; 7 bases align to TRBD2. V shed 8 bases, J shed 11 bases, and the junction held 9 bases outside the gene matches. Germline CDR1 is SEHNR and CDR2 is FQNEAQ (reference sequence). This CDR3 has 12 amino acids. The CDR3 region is CASPGGSQKQFF. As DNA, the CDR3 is TGTGCCAGCCCGGGGGGATCTCAGAAGCAGTTCTTC.

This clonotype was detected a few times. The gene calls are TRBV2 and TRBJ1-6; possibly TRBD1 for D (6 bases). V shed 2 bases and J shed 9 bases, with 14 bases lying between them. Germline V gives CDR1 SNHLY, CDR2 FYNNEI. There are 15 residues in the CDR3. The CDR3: CASSEPGAKISPLHF. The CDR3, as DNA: TGTGCCAGCAGTGAACCAGGGGCCAAAATTTCACCCCTCCACTTT.

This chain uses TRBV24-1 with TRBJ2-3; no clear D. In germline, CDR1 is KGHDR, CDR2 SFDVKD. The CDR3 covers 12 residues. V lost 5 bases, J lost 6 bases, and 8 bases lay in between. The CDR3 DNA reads TGTGCCACCAGTGCTGAGGTCGATACGCAGTATTTT. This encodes CATSAEVDTQYF.

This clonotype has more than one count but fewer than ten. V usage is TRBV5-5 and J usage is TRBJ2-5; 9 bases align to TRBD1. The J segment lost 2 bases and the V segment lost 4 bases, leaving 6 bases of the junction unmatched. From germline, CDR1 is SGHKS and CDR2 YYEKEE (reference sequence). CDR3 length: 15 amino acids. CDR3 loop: CASSHRGQGQETQYF. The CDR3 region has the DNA TGTGCCAGCAGCCATAGGGGACAGGGTCAAGAGACCCAGTACTTC.

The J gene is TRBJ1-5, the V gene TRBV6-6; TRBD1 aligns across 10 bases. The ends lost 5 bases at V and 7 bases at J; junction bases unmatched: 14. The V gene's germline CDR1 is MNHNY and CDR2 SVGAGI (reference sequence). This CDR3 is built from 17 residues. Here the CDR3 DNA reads TGTGCCAGCAGTCGCCCGTCGGACAGGGGGTCAGAACAGCCCCAGCATTTT. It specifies CASSRPSDRGSEQPQHF.

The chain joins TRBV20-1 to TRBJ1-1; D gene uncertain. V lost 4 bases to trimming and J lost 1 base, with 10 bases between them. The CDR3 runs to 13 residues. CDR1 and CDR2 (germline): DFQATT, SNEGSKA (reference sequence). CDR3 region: CSAIRESNTEAFF. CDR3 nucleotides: TGCAGTGCTATCCGGGAGTCGAACACTGAAGCTTTCTTT.

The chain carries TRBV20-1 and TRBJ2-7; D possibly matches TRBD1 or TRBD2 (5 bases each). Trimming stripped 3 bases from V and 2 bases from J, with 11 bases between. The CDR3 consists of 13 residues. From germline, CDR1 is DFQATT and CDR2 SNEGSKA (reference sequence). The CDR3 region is CSASRGPPYEQYF. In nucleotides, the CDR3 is TGCAGTGCTAGCCGGGGACCCCCCTACGAGCAGTACTTC.

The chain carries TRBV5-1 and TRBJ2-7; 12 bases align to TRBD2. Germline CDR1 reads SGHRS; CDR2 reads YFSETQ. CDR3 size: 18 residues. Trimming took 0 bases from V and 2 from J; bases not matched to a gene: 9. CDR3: CASSLDSLAGGPAYEQYF. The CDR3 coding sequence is TGCGCCAGCAGCTTGGATAGCCTAGCGGGAGGGCCGGCCTACGAGCAGTACTTC.

The CDR3 protein is CATSDWGNPETQYF. CDR3 coding DNA: TGTGCCACCAGTGATTGGGGGAATCCGGAGACCCAGTACTTC. This chain links TRBV24-1 with TRBJ2-5; D tentatively reads TRBD1 or TRBD2 (5 bases each). Per the germline V gene, CDR1 is KGHDR and CDR2 is SFDVKD. CDR3 size: 14 residues. Trimming stripped 2 bases from V and 5 bases from J, with 11 bases between.

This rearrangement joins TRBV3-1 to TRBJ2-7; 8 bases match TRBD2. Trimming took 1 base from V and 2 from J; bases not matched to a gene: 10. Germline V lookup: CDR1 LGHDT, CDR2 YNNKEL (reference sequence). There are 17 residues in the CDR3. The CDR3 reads CASSQGVGGGIPYEQYF. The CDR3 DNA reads TGTGCCAGCAGCCAAGGAGTCGGCGGGGGGATTCCCTACGAGCAGTACTTC.

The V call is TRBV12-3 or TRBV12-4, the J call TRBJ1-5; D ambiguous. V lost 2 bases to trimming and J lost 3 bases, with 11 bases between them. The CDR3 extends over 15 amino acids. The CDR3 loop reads CASSLRHSPNQPQHF. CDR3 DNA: TGTGCCAGCAGTTTACGGCACAGTCCCAATCAGCCCCAGCATTTT.

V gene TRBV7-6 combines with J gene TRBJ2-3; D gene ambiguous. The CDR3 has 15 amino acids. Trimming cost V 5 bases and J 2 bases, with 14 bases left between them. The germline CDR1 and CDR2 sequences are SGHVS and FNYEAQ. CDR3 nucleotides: TGTGCCAGCAGCCGCATAGGGTCCGACACAGATACGCAGTATTTT. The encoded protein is CASSRIGSDTDTQYF.

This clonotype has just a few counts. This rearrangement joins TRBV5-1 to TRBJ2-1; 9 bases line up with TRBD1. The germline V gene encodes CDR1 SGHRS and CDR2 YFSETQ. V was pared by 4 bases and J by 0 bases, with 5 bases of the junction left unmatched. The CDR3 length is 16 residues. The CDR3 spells CASSRTGESSYNEQFF. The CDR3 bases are TGCGCCAGCAGCCGGACAGGGGAAAGCTCCTACAATGAGCAGTTCTTC. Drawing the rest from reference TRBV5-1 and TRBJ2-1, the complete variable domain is KAGVTQTPRYLIKTRGQQVTLSCSPISGHRSVSWYQQTPGQGLQFLFEYFSETQRNKGNFPGRFSGRQFSNSRSEMNVSTLELGDSALYLCASSRTGESSYNEQFFGPGTRLTVL.

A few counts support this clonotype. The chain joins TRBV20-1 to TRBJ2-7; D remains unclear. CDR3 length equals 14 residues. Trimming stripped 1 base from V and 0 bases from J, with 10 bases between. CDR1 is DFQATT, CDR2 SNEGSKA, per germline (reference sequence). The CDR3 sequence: CSARGNLSSYEQYF. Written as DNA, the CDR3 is TGCAGTGCTAGAGGTAATCTTAGCTCCTACGAGCAGTACTTC.

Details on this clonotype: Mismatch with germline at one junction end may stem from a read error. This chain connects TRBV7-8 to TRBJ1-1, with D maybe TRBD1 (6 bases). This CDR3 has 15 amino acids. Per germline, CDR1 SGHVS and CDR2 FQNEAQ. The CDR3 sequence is CAGSPIIEGGTEAFF. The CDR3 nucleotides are TGTGCCGGCAGCCCCATCATCGAGGGGGGGACTGAAGCTTTCTTT. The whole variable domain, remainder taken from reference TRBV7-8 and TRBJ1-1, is GAGVSQSPRYKVAKRGQDVALRCDPISGHVSLFWYQQALGQGPEFLTYFQNEAQLDKSGLPSDRFFAERPEGSVSTLKIQRTQQEDSAVYLCAGSPIIEGGTEAFFGQGTRLTVV.